The 5 T cell receptor beta chains below all came from one sample that was sequenced in a study of blood T cell repertoires in COVID-19. Profiling relied on immunoSEQ multiplex PCR, and the TCRdb table lists in-frame clones only, not all of them. The sample lists around 65,000 clones; about three quarters were seen once. The sample was peripheral blood. Source of these receptors: an elderly man with acute or convalescent COVID-19.

The J gene is TRBJ2-2, the V gene TRBV27, with no clear D. Between the trimmed V and J ends, which lost 0 bases and 0 bases, there was a span of 11 bases. Germline V gene lookup returns CDR1 MNHEY and CDR2 SMNVEV (reference sequence). The CDR3 spans 17 residues. CDR3 coding DNA: TGTGCCAGCAGTTTATCTGTGCTGGCCGCGAACACCGGGGAGCTGTTTTTT. Protein product: CASSLSVLAANTGELFF.

DNA of the CDR3: TGTGCCAGCAGCCTCGAGGCGGCGTGGGTCACTGAAGCTTTCTTT. Translating gives CASSLEAAWVTEAFF. The V and J genes are TRBV7-9 and TRBJ1-1; D unclear. Germline lookup yields CDR1 SEHNR and CDR2 FQNEAQ (reference sequence). The CDR3 runs to 15 residues. V gave up 5 bases and J gave up 4 bases, with 17 bases separating them. The full variable domain, completed using reference TRBV7-9 and TRBJ1-1, is DTGVSQNPRHKITKRGQNVTFRCDPISEHNRLYWYRQTLGQGPEFLTYFQNEAQLEKSRLLSDRFSAERPKGSFSTLEIQRTEQGDSAMYLCASSLEAAWVTEAFFGQGTRLTVV.

V is TRBV10-3 and J is TRBJ1-2; possibly TRBD1 for D (6 bases). V was cut by 5 bases and J by 4 bases, with 14 bases left in between. This CDR3 has 14 amino acids. Germline lookup yields CDR1 ENHRY and CDR2 SYGVKD. CDR3 nucleotide sequence: TGTGCCATCAGTCCTTCGACAGGAATCTATGGCTACACCTTC. The encoded protein is CAISPSTGIYGYTF.

The chain couples TRBV18 to TRBJ1-1, with D maybe TRBD1 (5 bases). Between the trimmed V and J ends, which lost 3 bases and 3 bases, there was a span of 11 bases. This CDR3 has 14 amino acids. In germline, CDR1 is KGHSH, CDR2 LQKENI. This CDR3 reads CASSPSREYTEAFF. CDR3 coding DNA: TGTGCCAGCTCACCGTCCAGGGAATACACTGAAGCTTTCTTT.

This rearrangement joins TRBV2 to TRBJ1-4; TRBD1 is a possible D gene (5 bases). The germline gives CDR1 SNHLY, CDR2 FYNNEI. The CDR3 extends over 13 amino acids. Trimming removed 10 bases at V and 2 bases at J, with 11 bases between. CDR3 amino acids: CATQTDTNEKLFF. For the CDR3, the DNA is TGTGCCACCCAGACAGATACTAATGAAAAACTGTTTTTT.